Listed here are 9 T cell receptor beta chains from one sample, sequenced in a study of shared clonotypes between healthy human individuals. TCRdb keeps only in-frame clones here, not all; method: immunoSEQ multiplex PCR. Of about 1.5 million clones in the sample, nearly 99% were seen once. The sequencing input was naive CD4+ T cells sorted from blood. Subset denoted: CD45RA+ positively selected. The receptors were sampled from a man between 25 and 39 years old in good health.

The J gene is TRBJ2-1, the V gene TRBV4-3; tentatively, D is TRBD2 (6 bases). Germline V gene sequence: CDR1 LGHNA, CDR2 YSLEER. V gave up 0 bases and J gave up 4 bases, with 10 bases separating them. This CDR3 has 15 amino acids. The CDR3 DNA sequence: TGCGCCAGCAGCCAAGAAGGGACTCTATACAATGAGCAGTTCTTC. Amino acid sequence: CASSQEGTLYNEQFF.

The DNA for the CDR3 is TGTGCCAGCAGTTCAAGCGGGAGGGCCCGGACCGGGGAGCTGTTTTTT. Residues: CASSSSGRARTGELFF. The chain is built from TRBV27 and TRBJ2-2, with 10 bases aligning to TRBD2. CDR3 length equals 16 residues. Losses at the gene ends were 4 bases for V and 5 bases for J; bases not matched to a gene: 7. Germline assignment: CDR1 MNHEY and CDR2 SMNVEV (reference sequence).

CDR3 loop: CASKGTYEQYF. As DNA, the CDR3 is TGTGCCAGTAAAGGGACCTACGAGCAGTACTTC. The chain couples TRBV25-1 to TRBJ2-7; no reliable D call. Germline V lookup: CDR1 MGHDK, CDR2 SYGVNS. The V end lost 9 bases, the J end lost 2 bases, and 8 bases lay between the germline ends. The CDR3 is 11 residues long.

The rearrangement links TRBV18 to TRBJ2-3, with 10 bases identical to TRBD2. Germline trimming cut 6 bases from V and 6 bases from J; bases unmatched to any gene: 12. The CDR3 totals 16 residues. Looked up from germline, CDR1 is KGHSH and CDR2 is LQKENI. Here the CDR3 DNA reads TGTGCCAGCTCCCTACAAACTAGCGGGACCCTCGATACGCAGTATTTT. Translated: CASSLQTSGTLDTQYF.

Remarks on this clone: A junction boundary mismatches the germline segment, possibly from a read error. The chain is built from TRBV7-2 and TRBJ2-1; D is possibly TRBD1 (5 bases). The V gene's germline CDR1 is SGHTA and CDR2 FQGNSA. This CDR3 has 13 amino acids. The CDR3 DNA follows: TGTGCCAGCAGCGATCGTCAGGGATTCGGAGAGATCTTC. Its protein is CASSDRQGFGEIF.

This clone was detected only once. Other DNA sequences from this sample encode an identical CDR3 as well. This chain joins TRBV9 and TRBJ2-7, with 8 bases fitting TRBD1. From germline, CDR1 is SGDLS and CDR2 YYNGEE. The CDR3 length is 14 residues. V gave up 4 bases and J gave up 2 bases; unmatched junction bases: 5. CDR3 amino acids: CASSLGQGTYEQYF. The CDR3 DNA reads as TGTGCCAGCAGCCTAGGACAGGGTACCTACGAGCAGTACTTC.

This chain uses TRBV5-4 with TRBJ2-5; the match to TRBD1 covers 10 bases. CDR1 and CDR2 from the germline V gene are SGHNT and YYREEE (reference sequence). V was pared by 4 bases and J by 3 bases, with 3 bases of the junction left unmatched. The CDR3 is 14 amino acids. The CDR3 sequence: CASSATGGEETQYF. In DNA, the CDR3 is TGTGCCAGCAGCGCGACAGGGGGCGAAGAGACCCAGTACTTC.

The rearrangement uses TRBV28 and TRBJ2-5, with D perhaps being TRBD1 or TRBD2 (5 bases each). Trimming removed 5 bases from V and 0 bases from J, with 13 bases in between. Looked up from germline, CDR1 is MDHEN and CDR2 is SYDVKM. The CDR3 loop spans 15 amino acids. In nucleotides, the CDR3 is TGTGCCAGCAGTCCCCCCTGGGGGAACCAAGAGACCCAGTACTTC. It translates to CASSPPWGNQETQYF.

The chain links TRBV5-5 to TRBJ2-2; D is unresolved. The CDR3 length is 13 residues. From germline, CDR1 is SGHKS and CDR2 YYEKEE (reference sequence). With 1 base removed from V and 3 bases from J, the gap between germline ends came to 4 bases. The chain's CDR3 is CASSLKDTGELFF. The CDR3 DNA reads TGTGCCAGCAGCTTGAAAGACACCGGGGAGCTGTTTTTT.